Described below is a single T cell receptor beta chain sequence and its context. This entry comes from a study of blood T cell repertoires in COVID-19. As for the study in general: Spain, Italy and the United States supplied samples that represented acute and convalescent COVID-19. PBMCs, B-cell-depleted T cells, or T cells provided the cDNA or gDNA that made up the material.

Study processing details: Reference gene primer amplification gave nucleated cell count estimates. Clones were read by immunoSEQ multiplex PCR, and TCRdb kept only the in-frame ones, dropping some. That table is the source of V, J and clone size, and D and trimming were worked out from the DNA. The sample carries some 30,000 clones, roughly 88% recorded once. Sequences were obtained from peripheral blood. This receptor was taken from a human donor in a cohort sampled during active COVID-19.

Here the CDR3 reads CASKGISGGARADTQYF. In DNA form, the CDR3 reads TGTGCCAGCAAGGGGATTAGCGGGGGGGCCAGGGCAGATACGCAGTATTTT. The V and J genes are TRBV2 and TRBJ2-3; 11 nucleotides line up with TRBD2. The CDR3 contains 17 residues. With V trimmed by 7 bases and J by 4 bases, 13 bases remained unmatched. CDR1 is SNHLY and CDR2 is FYNNEI in the germline V gene.